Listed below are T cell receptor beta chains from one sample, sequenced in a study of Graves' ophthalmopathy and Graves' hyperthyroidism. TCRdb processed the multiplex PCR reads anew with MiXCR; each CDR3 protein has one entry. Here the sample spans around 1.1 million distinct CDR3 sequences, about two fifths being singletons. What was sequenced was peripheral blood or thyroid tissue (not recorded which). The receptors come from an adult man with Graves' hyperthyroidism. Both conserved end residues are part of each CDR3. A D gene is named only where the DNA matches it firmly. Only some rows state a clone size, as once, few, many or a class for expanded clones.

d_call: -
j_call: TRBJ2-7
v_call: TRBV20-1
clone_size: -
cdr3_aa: CSAHNYGQSYEQYF
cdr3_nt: TGCAGTGCGCATAATTATGGACAGTCCTACGAGCAGTACTTC

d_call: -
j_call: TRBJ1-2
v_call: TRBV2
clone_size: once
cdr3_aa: CASSQMATNYGYTF
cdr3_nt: TGTGCCAGCAGTCAGATGGCTACTAACTATGGCTACACCTTC

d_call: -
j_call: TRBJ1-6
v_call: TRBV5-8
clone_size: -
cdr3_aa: CASSLWLSSYNSPLHF
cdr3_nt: TGTGCCAGCAGCTTGTGGTTATCCTCTTATAATTCACCCCTCCACTTT

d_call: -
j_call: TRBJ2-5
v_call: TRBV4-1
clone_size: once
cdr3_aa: CASSGTDRKETQYF
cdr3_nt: TGCGCCAGCAGTGGTACGGACAGAAAAGAGACCCAGTACTTC

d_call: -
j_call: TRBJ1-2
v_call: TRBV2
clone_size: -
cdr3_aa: CASSLWWASTEGYTF
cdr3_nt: TGTGCCAGCAGTTTATGGTGGGCGTCTACGGAGGGCTACACCTTC

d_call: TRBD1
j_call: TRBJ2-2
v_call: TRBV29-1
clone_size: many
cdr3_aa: CSVDAGGFGELFF
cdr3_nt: TGCAGCGTTGACGCAGGGGGCTTCGGGGAGCTGTTTTTT

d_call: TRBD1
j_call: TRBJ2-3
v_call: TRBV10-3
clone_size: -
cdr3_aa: CAISDLTGGTDTQYF
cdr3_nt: TGTGCCATCAGTGATTTGACAGGGGGCACAGATACGCAGTATTTT

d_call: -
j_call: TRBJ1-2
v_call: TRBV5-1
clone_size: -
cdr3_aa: CASSQREAVRLHGYTF
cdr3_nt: TGCGCCAGCAGTCAAAGAGAGGCCGTCAGGTTACATGGCTACACCTTC

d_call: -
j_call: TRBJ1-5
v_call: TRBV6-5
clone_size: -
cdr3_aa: CASSPRPGSSNQPQHF
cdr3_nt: TGTGCCAGCAGTCCAAGACCGGGGAGTAGCAATCAGCCCCAGCATTTT

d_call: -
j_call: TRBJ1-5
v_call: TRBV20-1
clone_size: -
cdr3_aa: CSATNQETQHF
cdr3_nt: TGCAGTGCGACAAACCAAGAGACCCAGCATTTT

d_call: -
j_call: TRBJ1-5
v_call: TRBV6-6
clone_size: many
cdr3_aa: CASSYRTRGQPQHF
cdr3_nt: TGTGCCAGCAGTTACCGGACACGGGGTCAGCCCCAGCATTTT

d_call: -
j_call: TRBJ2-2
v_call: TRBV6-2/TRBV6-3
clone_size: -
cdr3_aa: CASSETLNTGELFF
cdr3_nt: TGTGCCAGCAGTGAGACACTGAACACCGGGGAGCTGTTTTTT

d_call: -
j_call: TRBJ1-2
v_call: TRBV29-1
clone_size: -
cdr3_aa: CSAIRASGYGYTF
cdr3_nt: TGCAGCGCTATCCGGGCTAGCGGGTATGGCTACACCTTC

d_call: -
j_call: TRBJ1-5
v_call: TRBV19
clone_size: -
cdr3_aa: CASSIAGGPQHF
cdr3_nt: TGTGCCAGTAGTATAGCGGGGGGGCCCCAGCATTTT

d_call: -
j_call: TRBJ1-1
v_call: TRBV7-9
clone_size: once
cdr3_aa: CASSLVWGGTEAFF
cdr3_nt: TGTGCCAGCAGCTTAGTTTGGGGGGGTACTGAAGCTTTCTTT

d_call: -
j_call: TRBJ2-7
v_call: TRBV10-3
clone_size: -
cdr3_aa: CAISQRYQSYEQYF
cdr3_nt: TGTGCCATCAGCCAAAGGTATCAGTCCTACGAGCAGTACTTC

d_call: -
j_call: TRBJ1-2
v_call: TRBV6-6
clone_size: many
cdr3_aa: CAARGPGTGYGYTF
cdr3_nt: TGTGCCGCCCGGGGCCCAGGGACCGGCTATGGCTACACCTTC

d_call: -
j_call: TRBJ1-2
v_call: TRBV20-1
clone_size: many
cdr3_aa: CSASRAQGGVYGYTF
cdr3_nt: TGCAGTGCTAGCCGCGCTCAGGGAGGGGTCTATGGCTACACCTTC

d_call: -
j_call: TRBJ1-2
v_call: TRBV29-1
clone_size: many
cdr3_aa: CSVDGQEGGYTF
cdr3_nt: TGCAGCGTTGACGGGCAGGAAGGAGGCTACACCTTC

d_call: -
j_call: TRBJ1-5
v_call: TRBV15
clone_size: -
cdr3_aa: CATKPSPIGNQPQHF
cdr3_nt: TGTGCCACCAAACCCTCCCCCATAGGGAATCAGCCCCAGCATTTT

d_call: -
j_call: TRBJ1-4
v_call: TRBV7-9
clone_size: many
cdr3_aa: CASDRGNATNEKLFF
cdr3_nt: TGTGCCAGCGATCGAGGGAACGCAACTAATGAAAAACTGTTTTTT

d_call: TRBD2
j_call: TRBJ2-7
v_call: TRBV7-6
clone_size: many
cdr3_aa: CASRFRAGEGDYEQYF
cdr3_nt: TGTGCCAGCAGGTTTAGAGCGGGAGAAGGAGACTACGAGCAGTACTTC

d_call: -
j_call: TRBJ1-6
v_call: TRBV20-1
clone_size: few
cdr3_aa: CSARIGQDFRTSPLHF
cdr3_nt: TGCAGTGCTAGAATTGGTCAGGACTTTCGAACTTCACCCCTCCACTTT

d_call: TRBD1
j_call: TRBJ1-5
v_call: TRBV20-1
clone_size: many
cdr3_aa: CSAQHGQGNQPQHF
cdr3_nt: TGCAGTGCTCAACACGGACAGGGCAATCAGCCCCAGCATTTT

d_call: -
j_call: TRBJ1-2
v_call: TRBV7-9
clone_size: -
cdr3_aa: CASSLEAGRGYYGYTF
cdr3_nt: TGTGCCAGCAGCTTAGAAGCAGGGCGAGGGTACTATGGCTACACCTTC

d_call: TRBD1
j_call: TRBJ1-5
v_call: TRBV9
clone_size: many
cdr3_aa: CASSKSGDSTQPQHF
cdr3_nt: TGTGCCAGCAGCAAGAGCGGGGACAGCACTCAGCCCCAGCATTTT

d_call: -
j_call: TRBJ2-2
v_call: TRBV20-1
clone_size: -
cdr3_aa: CSATGSGELFF
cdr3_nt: TGCAGTGCTACAGGTTCCGGGGAGCTGTTTTTT

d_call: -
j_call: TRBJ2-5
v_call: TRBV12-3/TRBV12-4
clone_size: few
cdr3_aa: CASSLSGRDEETQYF
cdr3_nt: TGTGCCAGCAGTTTGTCGGGTAGAGATGAAGAGACCCAGTACTTC

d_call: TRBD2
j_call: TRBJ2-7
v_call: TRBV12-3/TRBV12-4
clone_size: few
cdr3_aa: CASSLLGLVVEQYF
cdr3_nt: TGTGCCAGCAGTTTATTGGGACTAGTGGTCGAGCAGTACTTC

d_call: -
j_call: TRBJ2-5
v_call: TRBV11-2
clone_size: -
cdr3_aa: CAISEPSGAGLETQYF
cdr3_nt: TGTGCCATCAGTGAGCCATCCGGGGCAGGGCTAGAGACCCAGTACTTC

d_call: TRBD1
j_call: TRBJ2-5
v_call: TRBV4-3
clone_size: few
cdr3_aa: CASSQIRTGRKTQYF
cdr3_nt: TGCGCCAGCAGCCAAATTAGGACAGGGAGGAAGACCCAGTACTTC

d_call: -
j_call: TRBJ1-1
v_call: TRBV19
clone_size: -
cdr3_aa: CASSIDRLNTEAFF
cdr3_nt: TGTGCCAGTAGTATTGACAGGCTGAACACTGAAGCTTTCTTT

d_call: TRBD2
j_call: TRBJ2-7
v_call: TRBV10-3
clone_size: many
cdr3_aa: CAISETSGRGQNYEQYF
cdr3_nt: TGTGCCATCAGTGAGACTAGCGGGAGGGGACAAAACTACGAGCAGTACTTC

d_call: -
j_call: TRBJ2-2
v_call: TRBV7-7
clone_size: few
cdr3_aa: CASSLFVATVAFDTGELFF
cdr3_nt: TGTGCCAGCAGCTTATTCGTGGCGACAGTGGCGTTTGACACCGGGGAGCTGTTTTTT

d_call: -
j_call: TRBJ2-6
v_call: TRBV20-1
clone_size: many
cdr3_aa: CSATLDRGTGANVLTF
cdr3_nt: TGCAGTGCTACCCTCGATAGGGGGACTGGGGCCAACGTCCTGACTTTC

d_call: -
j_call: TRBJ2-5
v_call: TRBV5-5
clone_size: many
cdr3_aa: CASSIPPSSARETQYF
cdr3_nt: TGTGCCAGCAGCATCCCCCCCTCCAGCGCTCGAGAGACCCAGTACTTC

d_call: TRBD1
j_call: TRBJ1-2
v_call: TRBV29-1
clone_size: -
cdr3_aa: CSVGQGRGGYTF
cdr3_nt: TGCAGCGTTGGACAGGGGAGGGGTGGCTACACCTTC

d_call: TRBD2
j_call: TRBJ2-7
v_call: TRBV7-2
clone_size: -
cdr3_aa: CASSQQLLPGLADYEQYF
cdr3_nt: TGTGCCAGCAGTCAACAACTTTTACCGGGACTAGCGGACTACGAGCAGTACTTC

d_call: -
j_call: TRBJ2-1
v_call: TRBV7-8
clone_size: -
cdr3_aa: CASSLANRSPSSYNEQFF
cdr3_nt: TGTGCCAGCAGCTTAGCCAACCGTTCCCCTAGCTCCTACAATGAGCAGTTCTTC

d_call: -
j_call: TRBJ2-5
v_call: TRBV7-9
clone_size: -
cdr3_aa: CASSFGSNQPQYF
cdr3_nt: TGTGCCAGCAGCTTTGGCAGCAATCAGCCCCAGTACTTC

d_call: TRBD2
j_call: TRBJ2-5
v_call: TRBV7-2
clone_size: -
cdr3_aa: CASSGGTTQETQYF
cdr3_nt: TGTGCCAGCAGCGGAGGGACTACACAAGAGACCCAGTACTTC

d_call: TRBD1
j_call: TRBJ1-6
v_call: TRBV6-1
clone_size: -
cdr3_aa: CAARLTGAVNSPLHF
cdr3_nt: TGTGCCGCTCGACTGACAGGGGCTGTGAATTCACCCCTCCACTTT

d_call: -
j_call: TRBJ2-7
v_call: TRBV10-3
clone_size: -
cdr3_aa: CASRLSEGYEQYF
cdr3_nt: TGTGCCAGCAGACTCTCTGAGGGCTACGAGCAGTACTTC

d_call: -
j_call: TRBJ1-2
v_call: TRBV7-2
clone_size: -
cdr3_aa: CASSQDMRGRHYGYTF
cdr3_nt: TGCGCCAGCAGCCAAGATATGAGGGGAAGGCACTATGGCTACACCTTC

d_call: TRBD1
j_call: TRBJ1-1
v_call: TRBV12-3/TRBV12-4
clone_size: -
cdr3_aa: CASSPGEGGMGTEAFF
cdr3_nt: TGTGCCAGCAGTCCAGGTGAAGGGGGCATGGGCACTGAAGCTTTCTTT

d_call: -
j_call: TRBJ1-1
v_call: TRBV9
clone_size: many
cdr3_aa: CASSETGARDYDTEAFF
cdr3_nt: TGTGCCAGCAGCGAGACGGGGGCGCGAGATTATGACACTGAAGCTTTCTTT

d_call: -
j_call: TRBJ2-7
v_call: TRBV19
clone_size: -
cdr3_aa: CASSITRRSYEQYF
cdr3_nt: TGTGCCAGTAGTATAACTCGTCGGTCCTACGAGCAGTACTTC

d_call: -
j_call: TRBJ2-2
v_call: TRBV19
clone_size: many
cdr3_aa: CASSISFGGTTGELFF
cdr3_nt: TGTGCCAGTAGTATAAGCTTTGGCGGAACCACCGGGGAGCTGTTTTTT

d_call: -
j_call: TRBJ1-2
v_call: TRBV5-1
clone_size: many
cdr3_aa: CASSVGTPTRGYTF
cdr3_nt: TGCGCCAGCAGCGTGGGTACCCCGACGAGAGGCTACACCTTC

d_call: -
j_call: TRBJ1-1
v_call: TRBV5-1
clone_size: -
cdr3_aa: CASSITPRGEWAEAFF
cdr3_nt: TGCGCCAGCAGCATCACCCCCCGGGGGGAGTGGGCTGAAGCTTTCTTT

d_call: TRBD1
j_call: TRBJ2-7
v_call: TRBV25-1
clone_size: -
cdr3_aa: CTSRARQGNEQYF
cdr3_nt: TGTACCAGCAGAGCGCGACAGGGTAACGAGCAGTACTTC

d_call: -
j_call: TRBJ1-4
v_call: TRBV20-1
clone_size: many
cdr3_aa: CSASGEKLFF
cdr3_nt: TGCAGTGCTAGTGGTGAAAAACTGTTTTTT

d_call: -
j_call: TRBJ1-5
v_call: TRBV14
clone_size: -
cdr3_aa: CASTPQINQPQHF
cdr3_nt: TGTGCCAGCACCCCACAGATTAATCAGCCCCAGCATTTT

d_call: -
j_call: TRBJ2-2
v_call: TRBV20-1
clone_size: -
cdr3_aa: CSAPFGGNTGELFF
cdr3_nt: TGCAGTGCTCCCTTTGGGGGGAACACCGGGGAGCTGTTTTTT

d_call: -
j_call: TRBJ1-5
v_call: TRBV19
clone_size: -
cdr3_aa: CASSRPQGRGYEHF
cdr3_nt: TGTGCCAGTAGTAGGCCCCAGGGAAGAGGCTACGAGCATTTT

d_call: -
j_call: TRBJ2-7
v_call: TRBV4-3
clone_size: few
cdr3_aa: CASSQEKNRAVDEQYF
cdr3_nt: TGCGCCAGCAGCCAAGAAAAGAACAGGGCGGTCGACGAGCAGTACTTC

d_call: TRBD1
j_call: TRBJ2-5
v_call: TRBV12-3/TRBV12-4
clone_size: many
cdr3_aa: CASSLGTGQESQYF
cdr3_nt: TGTGCCAGCAGTCTGGGGACAGGACAAGAGAGCCAGTACTTC